Shown below are 2 T cell receptor beta chains from a single sample sequenced in a study of post-analysis software for immune sequencing data. For these TCRs, the target antigens are not known. Prepared libraries of TCR beta cDNA carried unique molecular identifiers. TCRdb re-called the PCR reads through MiXCR, storing one row per CDR3 protein. The sample records fewer than 900,000 distinct CDR3 sequences, around 42% being singletons. Study results and limitations: Controls had lower frequencies than patients of 4 or 5 TRBV segments, which included TRBV5-6, TRBV5-1 and TRBV20-1.

Sequencing was performed on blood. The receptors were sampled from a girl aged 5 to 17 with multiple sclerosis.

This clonotype appeared a few times. The chain is built from TRBV29-1 and TRBJ2-3; D not certain. Germline V gene lookup returns CDR1 SQVTM and CDR2 ANQGSEA. Trimming pared 8 bases from V and 6 bases from J, leaving 18 bases between. The length of the CDR3 is 13 residues. The CDR3, as DNA: TGCAGCTTGACACGACCCAATAGGGATACGCAGTATTTT. Translating gives CSLTRPNRDTQYF.

The J gene is TRBJ2-2, the V gene TRBV20-1, with D unresolved. V lost 0 bases, J lost 6 bases, and 5 bases lay in between. The CDR3 length is 12 residues. Germline CDR1 reads DFQATT; CDR2 reads SNEGSKA (reference sequence). The CDR3 DNA follows: TGCAGTGCTAGAGAAAAGTCCGGGGAGCTGTTTTTT. Residues: CSAREKSGELFF.